The TCR beta chain described here comes from a study of vaccination and CD4 T cells after COVID-19 (dated 2022 in TCRdb). The study in broad terms: Convalescent patients had a positive SARS-CoV-2 result on nasal swab PCR, and of these patients, several had mild disease and one had severe disease. The convalescent cohort included six males and four females, with two Hispanic individuals, seven Caucasians, two Asians and one multiracial person. Participants received two doses of either the Pfizer-BioNTech BNT162b2 vaccine (n=8) or the Moderna mRNA-1273 vaccine (n=2). Post-COVID blood samples from convalescent patients were collected a median of around 100 days after diagnosis, with a range of 35 to 161 days. The time from the second vaccine dose to post-vaccine blood sampling had a median of around 72 days and ranged from about 12 to 250 days. The cultures were stimulated with overlapping spike peptide pools from SARS-CoV-2 and from the common cold coronaviruses HCoV-NL63, HCoV-OC43 and HCoV-229E. As controls, cultures received a CEFX viral epitope pool (the positive control), an HIV-1 Nef peptide pool (the negative control), or no peptide at all. In roughly nine COVID-19 convalescent patients and a few infection-naive healthy vaccine recipients, the spike-specific CD4+ TCR repertoire before mRNA vaccination was compared with the repertoire after mRNA vaccination.

This specimen's treatment or condition label, per the study, means: 10-day PBMC culture with coronavirus spike peptide pools or control peptides (ViraFEST assay). The ViraFEST assay was used in the study, in which antigen-specific T cells were expanded with peptide pools and expanded clonotypes were subsequently identified by TCR sequencing. The convalescent patients' positive SARS-CoV-2 PCR tests were from March to December 2020, which was before the Alpha, Beta and Delta variants emerged in the United States. Each well held 2.2 million or so PBMCs cultured in IMDM containing around 5.1% human AB serum and around 9.2 IU/ml IL-2, with approximately 9.2 ug/ml peptide pools added. On days 3 and 7, half of the culture medium was replaced with fresh IL-2-containing medium. CD4+ T cells were isolated after approximately ten days of culture through negative selection using the EasySep CD4+ T cell isolation kit. PBMCs were separated from whole blood using Ficoll-Paque Plus gradient centrifugation and then either used fresh or cryopreserved at -140C. Culture conditions were generally each tested in triplicate wells.

Libraries were made using PCR. DNA from cultured CD4+ T cells underwent TCR sequencing with the Oncomine TCR Beta short-read assay at the Johns Hopkins FTIC core. Genomic DNA was extracted from the cultured CD4+ T cells with the QIAamp micro DNA kit. Oncomine TCR Beta libraries from cultured CD4+ T cells were pooled with unique dual indexes and sequenced on an Illumina iSeq 100. The published analysis was carried out like this. Non-productive sequences were removed, and CDR3s not starting with C, not ending with F or W, or shorter than 7 amino acids were discarded. Antigen-specific clonotypes were identified using the MANAFEST web application through comparison of peptide-stimulated wells with reference and other culture wells. To be called positive, a clone needed an FDR below 0.05, an odds ratio above 5, and a productive frequency above 0.1% in at least two of three replicate wells. Clonotypes that were significantly expanded in both SARS-CoV-2 spike wells and at least one common cold coronavirus spike condition were defined as cross-reactive. Using R version 3.6.1, CDR3 homology was evaluated through Levenshtein distances (stringdist) along with unrooted phylogenetic trees (ape). TCRdb reprocessing: public reads trimmed at Q25 with fastp, clones called with MiXCR, in-frame beta chains kept. A single entry per CDR3 protein holds the most common genes and DNA from its merged rows. Clone size and V and J calls follow TCRdb, not the original study. Here the sample has about 12,000 distinct CDR3 sequences; approximately 75% occur a single time. The ten largest make up roughly 27% of the sample.

In the case of this clonotype: Its recognized antigen is unknown. Base-call qualities are not available, and no considerably larger clone is one nucleotide away.

Overall results and qualifications from the work: In convalescent patients, nearly all vaccine-specific clones (304 of 307) were found to be mono-reactive for SARS-CoV-2 spike rather than cross-reactive with common cold coronaviruses. Among the post-vaccine SARS-CoV-2-reactive clones in convalescent patients, a median roughly 85% showed up only after vaccination, which suggests vaccine-specific priming. Relatively few convalescent patients were included in the study, and early timepoints after natural infection were not analyzed. Although the median number of SARS-CoV-2-reactive clonotypes went up from some 23 after infection to 38 after vaccination, the increase was not significant.

Germline trimming: 5 bases from V, 2 bases from J; junction bases outside gene matches: 6. Reading from cysteine to phenylalanine, the CDR3 counts 15 amino acids. Only the CDR3 region is kept as DNA, spanning 45 bases read in frame from base 1. CDR1 and CDR2 (SNHLY, FYNNEI) derive from the germline V gene. The receptor's source is a human donor who had recovered from COVID-19. What was sequenced was CD4+ T cells from blood, cultured in vitro. In this chain, TRBV2 is recombined with TRBJ1-5, and 7 bases in between align with TRBD1. The nucleotide sequence is TGTGCCAGCAGTTCAAACAGGGGCGGCAATCAGCCCCAGCATTTT. It specifies CASSSNRGGNQPQHF.